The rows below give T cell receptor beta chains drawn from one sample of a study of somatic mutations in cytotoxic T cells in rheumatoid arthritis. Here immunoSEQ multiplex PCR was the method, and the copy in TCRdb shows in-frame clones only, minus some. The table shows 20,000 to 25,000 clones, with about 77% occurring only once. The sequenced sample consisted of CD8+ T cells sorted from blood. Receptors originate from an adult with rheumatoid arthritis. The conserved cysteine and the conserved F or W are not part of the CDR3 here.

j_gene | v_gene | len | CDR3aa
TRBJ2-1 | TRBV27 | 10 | ASASGLNEQF
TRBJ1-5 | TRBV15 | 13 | ATSTRWGGNQPQH
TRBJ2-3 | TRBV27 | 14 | ASSHNSFASTDTQY
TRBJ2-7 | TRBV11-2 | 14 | ASSARLAGNTYEQY
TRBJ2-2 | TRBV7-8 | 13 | ASSETGVNTGELF
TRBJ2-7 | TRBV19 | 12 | ASSIAGWRYEQY
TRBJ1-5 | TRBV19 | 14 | ASSFRTRSENQPQH
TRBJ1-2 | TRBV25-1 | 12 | ASKHPGEESGYT
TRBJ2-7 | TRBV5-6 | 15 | ASSFRLAGAKIYEQY
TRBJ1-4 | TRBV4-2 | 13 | ASSQDPRGNEKLF
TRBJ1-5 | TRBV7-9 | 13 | ASSLGGRGNQPQH
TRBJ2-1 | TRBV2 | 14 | ASSEALASGSHEQF
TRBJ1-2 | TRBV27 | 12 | ASSGTGSLYGYT
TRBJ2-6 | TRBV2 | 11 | ASSPPGANVLT
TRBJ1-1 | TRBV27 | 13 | ASSLTGRVNTEAF
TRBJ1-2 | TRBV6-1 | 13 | ASRGTGGDDYGYT
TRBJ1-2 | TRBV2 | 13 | ASSEGRQVNYGYT
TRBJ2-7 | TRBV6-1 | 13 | ASRLQSFGSYEQY
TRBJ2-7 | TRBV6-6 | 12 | ASSLGTGGNEQY
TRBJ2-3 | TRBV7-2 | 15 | ASSLIGGLGHVDTQY
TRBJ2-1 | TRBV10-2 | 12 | ASKAEGAYNEQF
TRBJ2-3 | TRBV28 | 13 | ASSQVNFGTDTQY
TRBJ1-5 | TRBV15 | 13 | ATSRRQGEHQPQH
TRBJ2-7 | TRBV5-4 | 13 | ASSLGTGQGYEQY
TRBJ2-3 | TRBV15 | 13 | ATSREAGGTDTQY
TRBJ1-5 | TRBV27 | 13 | ASSESGQANQPQH
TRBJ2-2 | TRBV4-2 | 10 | ASSQITGELF
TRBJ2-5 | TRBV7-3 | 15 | ASSSSGGPAMRETQY
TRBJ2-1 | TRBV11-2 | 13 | ASSLGGLGYNEQF
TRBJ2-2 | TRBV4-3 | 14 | ASSQGLRMNTGELF
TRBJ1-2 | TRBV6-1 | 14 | ASSEAAGAAGYGYT
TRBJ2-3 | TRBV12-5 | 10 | ASGPFGDAQY
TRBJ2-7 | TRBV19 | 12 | ASSIRGQSYEQY
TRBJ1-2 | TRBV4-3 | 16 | ASSQDNVGTGSFYGYT
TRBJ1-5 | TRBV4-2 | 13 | ASSQDMGAKQPQH
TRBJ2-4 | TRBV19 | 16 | ASSIGVGAALAKNIQY
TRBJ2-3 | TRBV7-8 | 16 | ASSLVSRGSGSSDTQY
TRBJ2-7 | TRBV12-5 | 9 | ASGSGYEQY
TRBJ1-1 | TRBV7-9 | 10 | ASSFGNTEAF
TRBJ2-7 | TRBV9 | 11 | ASSVEFGAEQY
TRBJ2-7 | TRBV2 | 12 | ASRVTGGLYEQY
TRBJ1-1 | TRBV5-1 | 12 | ASSLEVGDSEAF
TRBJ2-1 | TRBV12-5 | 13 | ATSSPPSLSNEQF
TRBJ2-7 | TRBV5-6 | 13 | ASSSPGDSSYEQY
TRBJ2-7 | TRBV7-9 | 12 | ASSESGQGDEQY
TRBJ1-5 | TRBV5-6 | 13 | ASSLGPISNQPQH
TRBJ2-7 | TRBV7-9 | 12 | ASSFLGSSYEQY
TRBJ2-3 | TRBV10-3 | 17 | AISESPIQTVPAADTQY
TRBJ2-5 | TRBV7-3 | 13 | ASSGSGGPRETQY